A selection of T cell receptor beta chains follows, all from one sample in a study of T cells in localized non-small cell lung cancer. Repertoires were generated with immunoSEQ multiplex PCR, while TCRdb's copy carries only in-frame clones and drops some. Of 86,000 or so clones in the sample, roughly four fifths were seen once. This specimen was peripheral blood, taken before any cancer treatment. The receptors originated from a man aged 40 to 75 with stage I lung adenocarcinoma. Both conserved end residues are trimmed from each CDR3. A D gene is named only where the DNA matches it firmly. The listing skips clone size in some rows; elsewhere it reads once, few, many or a size class.

CDR3 | V | D | size | J
ASSSNKVGETQY | TRBV7-3 | - | - | TRBJ2-5
ASSSLEAGVTDTQY | TRBV5-1 | TRBD2 | - | TRBJ2-3
AWSGVFGGNQPQH | TRBV30 | - | - | TRBJ1-5
ASSYGGSGKTQY | TRBV28 | TRBD2 | - | TRBJ2-5
SARDGVPLF | TRBV20-1 | - | - | TRBJ2-1
ASSTTLGDLYT | TRBV28 | - | - | TRBJ1-2
ASSLSGGATGELF | TRBV5-5 | TRBD2 | - | TRBJ2-2
ASSPSSGTSKSEQY | TRBV11-3 | TRBD2 | - | TRBJ2-7
ASSLEWGPKY | TRBV5-1 | - | - | TRBJ2-7
ASSGWTSYNEQF | TRBV2 | - | - | TRBJ2-1
ASSSQGAGPSYEQY | TRBV9 | - | once | TRBJ2-7
ASSPTQGTTNEKLF | TRBV18 | - | - | TRBJ1-4
ASSLKNIQY | TRBV2 | - | - | TRBJ2-4
ASSVQEMRNTIY | TRBV7-9 | - | few | TRBJ1-3
ASSPTLSGGYEQY | TRBV9 | TRBD2 | - | TRBJ2-7
ASNLAGAHEQF | TRBV19 | TRBD2 | - | TRBJ2-1
ASSFRRTSGRETQY | TRBV5-6 | TRBD2 | - | TRBJ2-5
ASRPHLVGWPQH | TRBV28 | - | once | TRBJ1-5
AWSVHNDQPQH | TRBV30 | - | - | TRBJ1-5
ASSEDYLSTDTQY | TRBV2 | - | - | TRBJ2-3
ASSPSGGANNEQF | TRBV7-9 | TRBD2 | - | TRBJ2-1
ASSVEDEDIQY | TRBV2 | - | - | TRBJ2-4
ASSPSGTGVYKSVETQY | TRBV18 | TRBD1 | - | TRBJ2-5
ASSQDRGGGQPQH | TRBV4-2 | - | - | TRBJ1-5
ASNVGDGSNEKLF | TRBV9 | - | - | TRBJ1-4
ASSAKGAYETQY | TRBV7-2 | TRBD1 | once | TRBJ2-5
ASSIRPGTKNIEQY | TRBV5-1 | - | - | TRBJ2-7
ASSNPSRTEAF | TRBV19 | - | - | TRBJ1-1
ASSEDGYSYNEQF | TRBV6-1 | - | - | TRBJ2-1
ASSRGTDRGVEQY | TRBV11-2 | - | - | TRBJ2-7
SAEPGLQSNNEQF | TRBV29-1 | - | - | TRBJ2-1
ASSLIGAAASTDTQY | TRBV5-5 | - | - | TRBJ2-3
ASSPGTGLMDEQF | TRBV7-7 | TRBD1 | - | TRBJ2-1
ASSLLETGSDTQY | TRBV7-9 | TRBD1 | - | TRBJ2-3
ASSSGSLAGGETQY | TRBV5-1 | TRBD2 | - | TRBJ2-5
ASSLEGSNQPQH | TRBV5-1 | - | - | TRBJ1-5
ATSILLDEQF | TRBV2 | - | - | TRBJ2-1
ASSYSGGRRNGYT | TRBV6-5 | - | - | TRBJ1-2
ASCDRLNIQY | TRBV28 | - | - | TRBJ2-4
ASSVLTGAGYT | TRBV2 | TRBD1 | - | TRBJ1-2